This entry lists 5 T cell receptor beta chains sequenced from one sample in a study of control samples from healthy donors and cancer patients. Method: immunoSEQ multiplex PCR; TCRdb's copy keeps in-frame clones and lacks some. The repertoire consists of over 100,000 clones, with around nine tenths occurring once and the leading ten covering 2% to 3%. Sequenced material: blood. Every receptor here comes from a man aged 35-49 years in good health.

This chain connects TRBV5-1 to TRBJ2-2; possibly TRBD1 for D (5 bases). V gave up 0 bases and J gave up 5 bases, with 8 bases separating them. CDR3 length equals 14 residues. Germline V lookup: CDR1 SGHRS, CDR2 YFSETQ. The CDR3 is CASSLAAGTGELFF. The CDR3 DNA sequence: TGCGCCAGCAGCTTGGCCGCAGGGACCGGGGAGCTGTTTTTT.

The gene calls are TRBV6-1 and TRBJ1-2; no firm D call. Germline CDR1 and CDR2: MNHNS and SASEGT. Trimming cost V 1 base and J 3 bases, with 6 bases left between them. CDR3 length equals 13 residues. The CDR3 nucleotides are TGTGCCAGCAGTGAAGGCAGGCACTATGGCTACACCTTC. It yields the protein CASSEGRHYGYTF.

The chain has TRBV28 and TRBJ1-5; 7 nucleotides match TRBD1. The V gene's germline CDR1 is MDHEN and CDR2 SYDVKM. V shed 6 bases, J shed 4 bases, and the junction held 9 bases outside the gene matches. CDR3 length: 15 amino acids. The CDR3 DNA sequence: TGTGCCAGCAGCCCAGGGGGGGAGGGGAATCAGCCCCAGCATTTT. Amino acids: CASSPGGEGNQPQHF.

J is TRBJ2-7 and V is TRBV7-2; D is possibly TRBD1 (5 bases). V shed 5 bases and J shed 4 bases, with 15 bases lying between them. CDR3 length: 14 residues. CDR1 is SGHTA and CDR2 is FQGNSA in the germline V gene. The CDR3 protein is CASSQQTATYEQYF. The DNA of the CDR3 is TGTGCCAGCAGCCAACAGACAGCGACATACGAGCAGTACTTC. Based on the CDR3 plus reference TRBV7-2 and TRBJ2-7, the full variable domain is GAGVSQSPSNKVTEKGKDVELRCDPISGHTALYWYRQSLGQGLEFLIYFQGNSAPDKSGLPSDRFSAERTGGSVSTLTIQRTQQEDSAVYLCASSQQTATYEQYFGPGTRLTVT.

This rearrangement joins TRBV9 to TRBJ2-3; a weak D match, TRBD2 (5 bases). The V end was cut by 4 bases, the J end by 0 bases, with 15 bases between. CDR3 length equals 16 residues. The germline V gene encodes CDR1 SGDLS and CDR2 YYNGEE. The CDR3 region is CASSPMIASSTDTQYF. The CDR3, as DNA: TGTGCCAGCAGCCCTATGATAGCGTCTAGCACAGATACGCAGTATTTT.